The T cell receptor beta chain under discussion was sequenced for a study of blood T cell repertoires in COVID-19. Study details: Material from acute and convalescent COVID-19 was sourced from the United States, Italy and Spain. Sources were T cells, B-cell-depleted T cells, or PBMCs; the material itself was cDNA or gDNA.

This clone was seen a single time. Per the original data handling: Researchers report that nucleated cell counts were estimated from reference gene primer amplification. Measured with immunoSEQ multiplex PCR; TCRdb has only the in-frame clones, and not every one. The D gene and trimming were derived from the DNA, and the V and J assignments and clone size from that table. The sample has approximately 210,000 clones; 70% to 90% are singletons. Germline CDR1 is SNHLY and CDR2 is FYNNEI. The CDR3 has 14 amino acids. Trimming stripped 11 bases from V and 7 bases from J, with 21 bases between. The sample comprised peripheral blood. The chain couples TRBV2 to TRBJ2-1; D perhaps matches TRBD2 (5 bases). The clonotype comes from a middle-aged woman who had recovered from COVID-19. CDR3 region: CARREPHGGNEQFF. The CDR3 coding sequence is TGTGCCCGGAGAGAGCCTCACGGAGGTAATGAGCAGTTCTTC.